This is a list of T cell receptor beta chains from one sample in a study of blood T cell repertoires in COVID-19. Produced via immunoSEQ multiplex PCR; TCRdb's table is partial and in-frame only. The sample lists a few hundred thousand clones; about 80% were seen once. The material sequenced was peripheral blood. These receptors were obtained from a woman aged 60-70 years with acute or convalescent COVID-19. The CDR3 runs from the conserved cysteine through the conserved F or W. A D gene is named only where the DNA matches it firmly. Clone size, where shown, is once, few, many, or a class for clones that have expanded.

clone size	D gene	V gene	J gene	CDR3 protein	CDR3 DNA
.	TRBD2	TRBV7-9	TRBJ2-5	CASSQSGGQETQYF	TGTGCCAGCAGCCAAAGCGGGGGACAAGAGACCCAGTACTTC
.	.	TRBV6-5	TRBJ2-1	CASSYVRGAYNEQFF	TGTGCCAGCAGTTACGTTCGCGGGGCCTACAATGAGCAGTTCTTC
.	TRBD1	TRBV11-2	TRBJ2-5	CASSLGTAGGKTQYF	TGTGCCAGCAGCCTTGGTACGGCAGGGGGCAAGACCCAGTACTTC
.	.	TRBV4-2	TRBJ2-5	CASSTPGGGETQYF	TGTGCCAGCAGCACTCCGGGGGGCGGGGAGACCCAGTACTTC
once	.	TRBV29-1	TRBJ1-1	CSVIHRDTEAFF	TGCAGCGTTATCCACAGGGACACTGAAGCTTTCTTT
.	.	TRBV19	TRBJ1-6	CASSISGDRSNSPLHF	TGTGCCAGTAGTATTTCTGGAGACAGGAGCAATTCACCCCTCCACTTT
.	TRBD1	TRBV4-3	TRBJ2-5	CASSQGQGMETQYF	TGCGCCAGCAGCCAAGGACAGGGAATGGAGACCCAGTACTTC
few	TRBD1	TRBV3-1/TRBV3-2	TRBJ2-7	CASSQVAGGGEQYF	TGTGCCAGCAGCCAAGTCGCAGGGGGCGGCGAGCAGTACTTC
.	.	TRBV3-1/TRBV3-2	TRBJ1-6	CASSQVRGDSPLHF	TGTGCCAGCAGCCAAGTCAGGGGCGATTCACCCCTCCACTTT
.	.	TRBV7-8	TRBJ1-4	CASTPSSRIDEKLFF	TGTGCCAGCACCCCAAGTTCCAGGATCGATGAAAAACTGTTTTTT
.	.	TRBV19	TRBJ1-4	CASSSIGVEKEKLFF	TGTGCCAGTAGTAGTATCGGGGTGGAGAAGGAAAAACTGTTTTTT
.	.	TRBV6-2/TRBV6-3	TRBJ2-5	CASSPGQKNLYQETQYF	TGTGCCAGCAGCCCAGGACAGAAAAACCTGTACCAAGAGACCCAGTACTTC
.	.	TRBV6-6	TRBJ2-1	CASSSSEASTYNEQFF	TGTGCCAGCAGTTCCTCCGAGGCTTCTACCTACAATGAGCAGTTCTTC
.	.	TRBV7-2	TRBJ2-5	CASSSRRGGQETQYF	TGTGCCAGCAGCTCCCGGCGAGGGGGTCAGGAGACCCAGTACTTC
.	.	TRBV19	TRBJ1-1	CASSIVGLTEAFF	TGTGCCAGTAGTATAGTGGGCCTCACTGAAGCTTTCTTT
.	TRBD1	TRBV13	TRBJ2-5	CASSLWDREETQYF	TGTGCCAGCAGCTTGTGGGACAGGGAAGAGACCCAGTACTTC
.	TRBD1	TRBV7-2	TRBJ2-7	CASSPRGTGPIEQYF	TGTGCCAGCAGCCCCCGGGGGACAGGCCCCATCGAGCAGTACTTC
.	.	TRBV11-2	TRBJ2-7	CASSHGYSGAPEQYF	TGTGCCAGCAGCCACGGATATTCAGGGGCGCCCGAGCAGTACTTC
.	.	TRBV29-1	TRBJ2-7	CSVGVGQPTYEQYF	TGCAGCGTTGGAGTCGGACAGCCTACCTACGAGCAGTACTTC
.	.	TRBV28	TRBJ1-2	CASTRLRSGIGYGYTF	TGTGCCAGCACTCGCCTTCGGTCAGGGATTGGCTATGGCTACACCTTC
.	.	TRBV4-2	TRBJ2-1	CASSQEPLLGSYNEQFF	TGTGCCAGCAGCCAAGAGCCCCTACTAGGCTCCTACAATGAGCAGTTCTTC
once	.	TRBV7-9	TRBJ2-5	CASSLGGSQETQYF	TGTGCCAGCAGCTTAGGGGGCAGCCAAGAGACCCAGTACTTC
.	TRBD1	TRBV12-3/TRBV12-4	TRBJ2-2	CAGRQGQAGELFF	TGTGCCGGAAGACAGGGACAAGCCGGGGAGCTGTTTTTT
.	.	TRBV29-1	TRBJ1-2	CSVVTRYGYTF	TGCAGCGTTGTGACACGATATGGCTACACCTTC
.	.	TRBV7-3	TRBJ1-1	CASSTGLGTEAFF	TGTGCCAGCAGCACAGGGCTGGGCACTGAAGCTTTCTTT
.	TRBD2	TRBV7-9	TRBJ2-7	CASSLGGLAGEPYEQYF	TGTGCCAGCAGCTTAGGGGGGCTAGCGGGGGAACCCTACGAGCAGTACTTC
.	.	TRBV7-6	TRBJ1-4	CASSLGWGGAGRNEKLFF	TGTGCCAGCAGCTTAGGTTGGGGAGGAGCAGGGCGTAATGAAAAACTGTTTTTT
.	TRBD1	TRBV7-9	TRBJ1-6	CASSRQGDDSPLHF	TGTGCCAGCAGCCGACAGGGGGACGATTCACCCCTCCACTTT
.	TRBD1	TRBV4-2	TRBJ1-2	CASSQDPSDRVVGYTF	TGTGCCAGCAGCCAAGATCCATCCGACAGGGTAGTTGGCTACACCTTC
.	.	TRBV3-1/TRBV3-2	TRBJ2-5	CASSQADLATGGTQYF	TGTGCCAGCAGCCAAGCTGACTTGGCAACGGGTGGGACCCAGTACTTC
few	.	TRBV6-2/TRBV6-3	TRBJ2-3	CASSYTGRTDTQYF	TGTGCCAGCAGTTATACAGGGAGAACAGATACGCAGTATTTT
.	TRBD1	TRBV5-1	TRBJ1-2	CASSLEGTGVYGYTF	TGCGCCAGCAGCTTGGAAGGGACAGGGGTCTATGGCTACACCTTC
few	.	TRBV4-2	TRBJ1-1	CASSPQGENTEAFF	TGTGCCAGCAGCCCCCAAGGGGAGAACACTGAAGCTTTCTTT
.	.	TRBV5-1	TRBJ1-1	CASSLGQMGEAFF	TGCGCCAGCAGCCTCGGACAAATGGGAGAAGCTTTCTTT
.	.	TRBV5-1	TRBJ1-1	CASSRSQGYGEAFF	TGCGCCAGCAGCCGATCGCAGGGGTACGGAGAAGCTTTCTTT
.	.	TRBV9	TRBJ1-2	CASSVPRGGYTF	TGTGCCAGCAGCGTACCCAGGGGTGGCTACACCTTC
.	.	TRBV3-1/TRBV3-2	TRBJ2-3	CASSQDRRTDTQYF	TGTGCCAGCAGCCAAGATCGTCGCACAGATACGCAGTATTTT
few	TRBD1	TRBV6-2/TRBV6-3	TRBJ2-1	CASSSVPGQGRSYNEQFF	TGTGCCAGCAGTTCAGTCCCGGGACAGGGCCGGTCCTACAATGAGCAGTTCTTC
.	.	TRBV5-5	TRBJ2-5	CASSSWHQETQYF	TGTGCCAGCAGCTCCTGGCATCAAGAGACCCAGTACTTC
.	TRBD1	TRBV7-8	TRBJ1-5	CASSKDYRDRGFLGNQPQHF	TGTGCCAGCAGCAAAGACTATCGGGACAGGGGTTTCCTAGGCAATCAGCCCCAGCATTTT
few	.	TRBV24-1	TRBJ1-1	CATSDMAGRTEAFF	TGTGCCACCAGTGATATGGCAGGGAGGACTGAAGCTTTCTTT
few	TRBD1	TRBV9	TRBJ2-5	CASSVGQGVETQYF	TGTGCCAGCAGCGTTGGACAGGGGGTAGAGACCCAGTACTTC
.	TRBD1	TRBV5-1	TRBJ1-2	CASSSGQGGQGYTF	TGCGCCAGCAGCTCCGGACAGGGCGGGCAGGGCTACACCTTC
.	TRBD1	TRBV18	TRBJ2-5	CASSRSSPGTGEKYMRGETQYF	TGTGCCAGCTCACGAAGCAGCCCCGGGACAGGGGAAAAATATATGCGGGGAGAGACCCAGTACTTC
.	.	TRBV9	TRBJ2-1	CASSVEGGSYNEQFF	TGTGCCAGCAGCGTAGAAGGAGGCTCCTACAATGAGCAGTTCTTC
.	.	TRBV7-2	TRBJ2-1	CASSPDNEQFF	TGTGCCAGCAGCCCCGACAATGAGCAGTTCTTC
.	.	TRBV9	TRBJ2-5	CASSVFGEGSETQYF	TGTGCCAGCAGCGTCTTTGGAGAGGGTTCCGAGACCCAGTACTTC
.	.	TRBV29-1	TRBJ1-1	CSAPGRGEEGTEAFF	TGCAGCGCCCCTGGTCGCGGGGAAGAGGGCACTGAAGCTTTCTTT
.	TRBD1	TRBV6-5	TRBJ1-2	CASSLDRANYGYTF	TGTGCCAGCAGCCTAGACAGGGCTAACTATGGCTACACCTTC
.	TRBD1	TRBV4-1	TRBJ1-4	CASSQLGQGDEKLFF	TGCGCCAGCAGCCAACTTGGACAGGGGGATGAAAAACTGTTTTTT